One sample yielded the 15 T cell receptor beta chains listed below, sequenced in a study of beta chain features in type 1 diabetes. The authors reverse transcribed all of the isolated RNA, so sequencing captured expressed TCRB transcripts. TCRdb's copy holds only in-frame clones and misses some; the assay was immunoSEQ multiplex PCR. The sample contains more than 95,000 clones, 15% to 20% of which appear only once. What these receptors recognize is not known. Study-wide results and limits: Among all four CD4+ subsets, Type 1 diabetes patients had TCRB CDR3s that were moderately but significantly shorter.

The sequenced material came from central memory CD4+ T cells from blood. The receptors here all came from a man between 18 and 35 years old with type 1 diabetes.

This clone has a count of ten or more. V usage is TRBV7-9 and J usage is TRBJ2-7; 10 nucleotides align to TRBD2. The CDR3 covers 18 residues. With 5 bases clipped from V and 3 bases from J, the junction kept 16 bases outside the gene matches. The germline V gene has CDR1 SEHNR and CDR2 FQNEAQ (reference sequence). Written as DNA, the CDR3 is TGTGCCAGCAGCCAGAGAGGGCTAGCGGGAGTGACCAGCTACGAGCAGTACTTC. It translates to CASSQRGLAGVTSYEQYF.

This clone has more than one count but fewer than ten. The V call is TRBV15, the J call TRBJ1-2, with D unclear. This CDR3 contains 13 residues. Germline loops: CDR1 LNHNV, CDR2 YYDKDF (reference sequence). Trimming took off 0 bases at V and 3 bases at J, with 5 bases between the two ends. The CDR3 region is CATSRDRDYGYTF. CDR3 nucleotide sequence: TGTGCCACCAGCAGAGATCGGGACTATGGCTACACCTTC.

In its sample, this clone was seen once. Other DNA variants within this sample encode the same CDR3. This chain uses TRBV5-1 with TRBJ2-5; 12 bases fit TRBD2. The CDR3 length is 16 residues. V lost 0 bases and J lost 2; bases outside the gene matches: 2. Germline V gene data show CDR1 as SGHRS and CDR2 as YFSETQ. CDR3 nucleotides: TGCGCCAGCAGCTTGGTACTAGCGGGAGGTCAAGAGACCCAGTACTTC. Translation: CASSLVLAGGQETQYF. The complete variable domain, with remaining parts taken from reference TRBV5-1 and TRBJ2-5, reads KAGVTQTPRYLIKTRGQQVTLSCSPISGHRSVSWYQQTPGQGLQFLFEYFSETQRNKGNFPGRFSGRQFSNSRSEMNVSTLELGDSALYLCASSLVLAGGQETQYFGPGTRLLVL.

This rearrangement joins TRBV28 to TRBJ2-3; 7 bases line up with TRBD2. Germline V gives CDR1 MDHEN, CDR2 SYDVKM. V shed 6 bases and J 3 bases; nucleotides not matched to a gene: 9. The CDR3 has 15 residues. The CDR3 DNA reads as TGTGCCAGCAGATCGAGTGGAGCGGGGACAGATACGCAGTATTTT. Protein: CASRSSGAGTDTQYF.

The chain uses TRBV30 and TRBJ2-7; 9 bases line up with TRBD2. This CDR3 contains 18 residues. Germline V gene data show CDR1 as GTSNPN and CDR2 as SVGIG (reference sequence). V trimming: 7 bases; J trimming: 3 bases; junction bases outside the gene matches: 22. CDR3 DNA sequence: TGTGCCTTCCTCCGGGGAGTTAGCGGGAGCAGGGTGGACTACGAGCAGTACTTC. Its translation is CAFLRGVSGSRVDYEQYF.

The CDR3 spells CASSQAGGNYGYTF. The CDR3 nucleotides read TGTGCCAGCAGCCAGGCAGGGGGTAACTATGGCTACACCTTC. The rearrangement links TRBV4-2 to TRBJ1-2, with TRBD1 matching 7 bases. After removal of 3 bases from V and 1 base from J, the junction contained 2 bases not matched to a gene. CDR1 LGHNA and CDR2 YNFKEQ come from the germline V gene. The CDR3 spans 14 residues.

This clone was found a few times. The chain employs TRBV13 and TRBJ2-7, with 10 positions matching TRBD2. Trimming at V came to 1 base and at J to 2 bases, leaving 8 bases not matched to a gene. CDR1 is PRHDT, CDR2 FYEKMQ, per germline (reference sequence). There are 17 residues in the CDR3. The CDR3 DNA follows: TGTGCCAGCAGCTTAGCTGGGCTAGCGGGAGCCGCCTACGAGCAGTACTTC. Encoded protein: CASSLAGLAGAAYEQYF.

This rearrangement joins TRBV18 to TRBJ2-7; 8 bases agree with TRBD1. In germline, CDR1 is KGHSH, CDR2 LQKENI. This CDR3 has 16 amino acids. V dropped 4 bases and J dropped 1; count of bases not matched to a gene: 9. CDR3 nucleotide sequence: TGTGCCAGCTCACTTCGCCGGGACAGGATTTCCTACGAGCAGTACTTC. Residues: CASSLRRDRISYEQYF.

As regards this clone: This CDR3 is missing its conserved last phenylalanine or tryptophan, likely due to a read error. It is unclear where the CDR3 begins or ends on the DNA, so no DNA is shown, and the CDR3 is as TCRdb lists it. CDR3 loop: CASSRTGSEGPRV. The V and J genes are TRBV16 and TRBJ1-2. Germline CDR1 is KGHSY and CDR2 is FQNENV. The CDR3 spans 13 amino acids, including both terminal residues.

This rearrangement joins TRBV28 to TRBJ2-1, with D tentatively TRBD1 or TRBD2 (5 bases each). The CDR3 is made up of 12 amino acids. Germline assignment: CDR1 MDHEN and CDR2 SYDVKM. The V end lost 8 bases, the J end lost 8 bases, and 13 bases lay between the germline ends. The CDR3 loop reads CASGSVGHEQFF. The CDR3, as DNA: TGTGCCAGCGGGAGTGTGGGGCATGAGCAGTTCTTC.

This clone was seen more than once but under ten times. This chain joins TRBV7-2 and TRBJ2-1, with 13 bases fitting TRBD2. With 5 bases clipped from V and 7 bases from J, the junction kept 8 bases outside the gene matches. The CDR3 is 16 amino acids. The germline CDR1 and CDR2 sequences are SGHTA and FQGNSA. The CDR3 here is CASSPPGLAGLNEQFF. CDR3 in DNA: TGTGCCAGCAGCCCCCCGGGACTAGCGGGATTAAATGAGCAGTTCTTC. Using reference TRBV7-2 and TRBJ2-1 for the parts outside the CDR3, the full variable domain is GAGVSQSPSNKVTEKGKDVELRCDPISGHTALYWYRQSLGQGLEFLIYFQGNSAPDKSGLPSDRFSAERTGGSVSTLTIQRTQQEDSAVYLCASSPPGLAGLNEQFFGPGTRLTVL.

This clone was found a few times. The DNA of the CDR3 is TGCGCCAGCAGCCAAGGGTCCGGGGCAGATACGCAGTATTTT. Residues: CASSQGSGADTQYF. The J gene is TRBJ2-3, the V gene TRBV4-1; the D gene is possibly TRBD2 (5 bases). In germline, CDR1 is MGHRA, CDR2 YSYEKL. The CDR3 extends over 14 amino acids. The germline V and J ends were trimmed by 1 base and 4 bases, with 9 bases remaining between them.

This clone was recorded a few times. The V gene is TRBV30, the J gene TRBJ2-6; D gene unclear. Trimming removed 2 bases at V and 4 bases at J, with 6 bases between. The CDR3 consists of 13 residues. Germline V CDR1 and CDR2: GTSNPN, SVGIG (reference sequence). CDR3 amino acids: CAWSPLGANVLTF. In DNA form, the CDR3 reads TGTGCCTGGAGTCCGCTGGGGGCCAACGTCCTGACTTTC. Supplemented by reference TRBV30 and TRBJ2-6, the full variable domain reads SQTIHQWPATLVQPVGSPLSLECTVEGTSNPNLYWYRQAAGRGLQLLFYSVGIGQISSEVPQNLSASRPQDRQFILSSKKLLLSDSGFYLCAWSPLGANVLTFGAGSRLTVL.

There are a few counts of this clone. J is TRBJ2-7 and V is TRBV6-5; D is unresolved. The CDR3 is 15 residues long. In germline, CDR1 is MNHEY, CDR2 SVGAGI. V lost 4 bases to trimming and J lost 1 base, with 14 bases between them. The CDR3 is CASSSTEAVSYEQYF. The CDR3 coding sequence is TGTGCCAGCAGTTCCACTGAGGCGGTTTCCTACGAGCAGTACTTC.

The gene calls are TRBV5-4 and TRBJ1-2, with TRBD1 as a possible D gene (5 bases). Germline V gives CDR1 SGHNT, CDR2 YYREEE (reference sequence). The CDR3 totals 15 residues. V lost 2 bases and J lost 6, with 17 bases in between. Here the CDR3 DNA reads TGTGCCAGCAGCTTCCCGACAGTAAGTGAGGATGGCTACACCTTC. Protein sequence: CASSFPTVSEDGYTF.